The 27 T cell receptor beta chains listed next were all sequenced from one sample in a study of T cell repertoires in cytomegalovirus infection. These receptors have no known antigen. TCRdb redid the calling of the reads with MiXCR, one entry per CDR3 protein. The table has roughly 920,000 distinct CDR3 sequences, about a third seen once. The sample consisted of cultured CD8+ T cells from PBMCs, taken from culture after CMV antigen stimulation. The receptors stem from a human donor in good health (CMV status not recorded). Some clones in this sample may be carry-over from other donors' samples.

This clonotype was detected ten times or more. This chain uses TRBV7-8 with TRBJ2-7, with D unclear. Trimming left V 5 bases short and J 2 bases short, with 13 bases between. Germline V gene data show CDR1 as SGHVS and CDR2 as FQNEAQ. This CDR3 has 14 residues. CDR3 amino acids: CASSARQGPYEQYV. CDR3 DNA sequence: TGTGCCAGCAGCGCTAGACAAGGACCCTACGAGCAGTACGTC.

The chain combines TRBV12-3 or TRBV12-4 with TRBJ2-7; D remains unclear. Trimming removed 4 bases from V and 2 bases from J, with 6 bases in between. The CDR3 consists of 12 residues. The CDR3 here is CASSYNPYEQYF. CDR3 nucleotide sequence: TGTGCCAGCAGTTACAATCCCTACGAGCAGTACTTC.

The chain has TRBV29-1 and TRBJ2-6; weak D call: TRBD2 (5 bases). Germline CDR1 and CDR2: SQVTM and ANQGSEA. Trimming took off 0 bases at V and 9 bases at J, with 9 bases between the two ends. There are 13 residues in the CDR3. The CDR3 region has the DNA TGCAGCGTTGAAGATCGGGGTAGCAACGTCCTGACTTTC. This encodes CSVEDRGSNVLTF.

This clonotype was detected a few times. This CDR3 reads CASSFWMGAEAFF. The CDR3 coding sequence is TGTGCCAGCAGCTTCTGGATGGGCGCTGAAGCTTTCTTT. V and J are TRBV5-5 and TRBJ1-1, with D unclear. Germline V CDR1 and CDR2: SGHKS, YYEKEE (reference sequence). This CDR3 region has 13 residues. Trimming took off 2 bases at V and 6 bases at J, with 11 bases between the two ends.

This clonotype appeared a few times. The chain combines TRBV5-1 with TRBJ1-2, with TRBD1 matching over 11 bases. V shed 6 bases and J 4 bases; nucleotides not matched to a gene: 11. Germline CDR1 and CDR2: SGHRS and YFSETQ. The CDR3 is 16 amino acids. The CDR3: CASTNAAGQGGYGYTF. CDR3 sequence (DNA): TGCGCCAGCACCAATGCCGCGGGACAGGGGGGCTATGGCTACACCTTC.

This clonotype was counted between two and nine times. V and J are TRBV6-6 and TRBJ1-1; unclear D gene. V lost 1 base, J lost 4 bases, and 7 bases lay in between. CDR1 and CDR2 (germline): MNHNY, SVGAGI (reference sequence). CDR3 length equals 13 residues. CDR3 in amino acids: CASSYLLATEAFF. DNA for the CDR3: TGTGCCAGCAGTTACTTACTAGCCACTGAAGCTTTCTTT.

This clonotype was observed once. This chain links TRBV5-4 with TRBJ1-1; D gene uncertain. V was trimmed by 6 bases and J by 1 base, leaving 7 bases between them. Germline V gene data show CDR1 as SGHNT and CDR2 as YYREEE (reference sequence). This CDR3 has 12 residues. The CDR3 reads CASNARNTEAFF. DNA of the CDR3: TGTGCCAGCAACGCGAGGAACACTGAAGCTTTCTTT.

In its sample, this clonotype was seen a few times. The CDR3 is CASSRLNRDPDQSPLHF. Here the CDR3 DNA reads TGTGCCAGCAGTCGACTCAACCGGGACCCCGACCAATCACCCCTCCACTTT. The chain links TRBV5-6 to TRBJ1-6; the D gene is possibly TRBD1 (5 bases). The germline V gene has CDR1 SGHDT and CDR2 YYEEEE. The CDR3 is 17 amino acids. Trimming removed 5 bases from V and 10 bases from J, with 25 bases in between.

This clonotype has only a few counts. The V gene is TRBV7-9, the J gene TRBJ2-5; maybe TRBD1 (6 bases). The CDR3 length is 14 residues. With 3 bases removed from V and 2 bases from J, the gap between germline ends came to 10 bases. Germline values: CDR1 SEHNR, CDR2 FQNEAQ (reference sequence). As DNA, the CDR3 is TGTGCCAGCAGCTTCCCAGGACAGCAAGAGACCCAGTACTTC. It yields the protein CASSFPGQQETQYF.

This clonotype was detected a few times. This chain's CDR3 is CASSMYERVGETQYF. Written as DNA, the CDR3 is TGTGCCAGCAGCATGTATGAGCGAGTCGGGGAGACCCAGTACTTC. V gene TRBV12-3 or TRBV12-4 combines with J gene TRBJ2-5; D not resolved. V lost 6 bases, J lost 5 bases, and 19 bases lay in between. The CDR3 has 15 amino acids.

This clonotype was seen a few times. The CDR3 nucleotides read TGTGCCAGTAGTATGGGACGGATGAACACTGAAGCTTTCTTT. This translates into CASSMGRMNTEAFF. The chain combines TRBV19 with TRBJ1-1; TRBD1 might be the D (5 bases). Trimming cost V 3 bases and J 0 bases, with 8 bases left between them. Germline V CDR1 and CDR2: LNHDA, SQIVND (reference sequence). The CDR3 extends over 14 amino acids.

The genes are TRBV28 and TRBJ1-6; 7 nucleotides agree with TRBD1. J lost 7 bases, V lost 5 bases, and 8 bases had no gene match. The CDR3 has 15 residues. The germline gives CDR1 MDHEN, CDR2 SYDVKM. The CDR3 DNA reads as TGTGCCAGCAGTCCAGGGGGATGGGTCAATTCACCCCTCCACTTT. Translating gives CASSPGGWVNSPLHF.

This chain joins TRBV12-3 or TRBV12-4 and TRBJ2-5; TRBD2 aligns across 15 bases. The CDR3 runs 16 residues. The V segment lost 5 bases and the J segment 5 bases; nucleotides outside the gene matches: 6. The CDR3 DNA reads as TGTGCCAGCAGTGGACTAGGGACTAGCGGGGGGGAGACCCAGTACTTC. As protein: CASSGLGTSGGETQYF.

This clonotype was counted many times. One junction end disagrees with the germline gene, perhaps due to a read error. The CDR3 coding sequence is TGTGCCAGCAGCCAAGCGGGGGGAACAGATACGCAGTATTTT. This codes for CASSQAGGTDTQYF. The rearrangement joins TRBV4-1 to TRBJ2-3; TRBD2 agrees at 9 bases. Germline V CDR1 and CDR2: MGHRA, YSYEKL. The CDR3 runs to 14 residues.

V is TRBV12-3 or TRBV12-4 and J is TRBJ2-5; 7 bases align to TRBD1. J was trimmed by 5 bases and V by 6 bases; bases with no gene match: 3. This CDR3 region has 12 residues. The CDR3 here is CASRGQRETQYF. Here the CDR3 DNA reads TGTGCCAGCAGGGGACAGCGGGAGACCCAGTACTTC.

The CDR3 DNA reads TGTGCCAGCAGTTCACCGGGACTAGCAGGGGAGCAGTACGTC. Its protein is CASSSPGLAGEQYV. This sequence joins TRBV6-2 or TRBV6-3 and TRBJ2-7; TRBD2 matches at 9 bases. The CDR3 has 14 amino acids. Germline CDR1 MNHEY, CDR2 SVGEGT. With 4 bases clipped from V and 7 bases from J, the junction kept 8 bases outside the gene matches.

The chain carries TRBV7-7 and TRBJ2-2; D unclear. This CDR3 spans 13 amino acids. Per the germline V gene, CDR1 is SSHAT and CDR2 is FNYEAQ (reference sequence). CDR3 in amino acids: CASAQTNTGELFF. In DNA, the CDR3 is TGTGCTTCTGCCCAGACTAACACCGGGGAGCTGTTTTTT.

This clonotype has just a few counts. The DNA for the CDR3 is TGTGCCAGCAGTTTATCGACAGGACACCAGCTAACTGAAGCTTTCTTT. This codes for CASSLSTGHQLTEAFF. The genes are TRBV27 and TRBJ1-1; perhaps TRBD1 as D (6 bases). Looked up from germline, CDR1 is MNHEY and CDR2 is SMNVEV (reference sequence). This CDR3 is 16 amino acids long. V was trimmed by 0 bases and J by 5 bases, leaving 16 bases between them.

The chain couples TRBV19 to TRBJ1-2; maybe TRBD1 (6 bases). This CDR3 is 15 amino acids long. The ends were cut back, 7 bases at V and 4 bases at J, with 19 bases in the middle. Germline CDR1 is LNHDA and CDR2 is SQIVND (reference sequence). The CDR3 bases are TGTGCCAGTACCCCACGGGGGGGGCTAGGCTATGGCTACACCTTC. Protein: CASTPRGGLGYGYTF.

This clonotype was observed a handful of times. This chain joins TRBV12-3 or TRBV12-4 and TRBJ1-6, with D possibly being TRBD1 (5 bases). The CDR3 length is 14 residues. V lost 6 bases and J lost 9, with 15 bases in between. The CDR3 bases are TGTGCCAGCAGCCCTACGTGGGGCAGTTCACCCCTCCACTTT. It specifies CASSPTWGSSPLHF.

Regarding this clonotype: A much more abundant neighbour one base away suggests this may be a read error. The chain carries TRBV7-8 and TRBJ2-1, with 10 bases lining up with TRBD2. The CDR3 is 15 residues long. Germline V gene data show CDR1 as SGHVS and CDR2 as FQNEAQ. This CDR3 is CVSSPGLAPWGEQFF. CDR3 nucleotide sequence: TGTGTCAGCAGCCCGGGACTAGCGCCGTGGGGTGAGCAGTTCTTC.

This sequence joins TRBV20-1 and TRBJ2-3; D remains ambiguous. Looked up from germline, CDR1 is DFQATT and CDR2 is SNEGSKA (reference sequence). The CDR3 has 12 amino acids. The V end lost 3 bases, the J end lost 2 bases, and 6 bases lay between the germline ends. In DNA, the CDR3 is TGCAGTGCTAGGGGGTACACAGATACGCAGTATTTT. Translated, it gives CSARGYTDTQYF.

J is TRBJ2-4 and V is TRBV19; 9 positions agree with TRBD1. Losses at the gene ends were 3 bases for V and 0 bases for J; bases not matched to a gene: 12. CDR3 length equals 19 residues. The germline gives CDR1 LNHDA, CDR2 SQIVND (reference sequence). The CDR3 coding sequence is TGTGCCAGTAGTATCGCGGGACAGGGATACCGATTAGCCAAAAACATTCAGTACTTC. This sequence encodes CASSIAGQGYRLAKNIQYF.

This clonotype was found a few times. V is TRBV6-2 or TRBV6-3 and J is TRBJ1-1; D is unclear. The germline CDR1 and CDR2 sequences are MNHEY and SVGEGT. The CDR3 is made up of 18 amino acids. Trimming stripped 2 bases from V and 0 bases from J, with 19 bases between. CDR3 sequence: CASSYVAIRLDMNTEAFF. CDR3 sequence (DNA): TGTGCCAGCAGTTACGTCGCGATTCGGTTAGACATGAACACTGAAGCTTTCTTT.

The chain combines TRBV5-1 with TRBJ2-5, with 11 bases that match TRBD1. The CDR3 is 15 residues long. Germline assignment: CDR1 SGHRS and CDR2 YFSETQ. Trimming took 6 bases from V and 3 from J; bases not matched to a gene: 7. Here the CDR3 DNA reads TGCGCCAGCACCTCCGGGACAGGGGGAGAAGAGACCCAGTACTTC. This codes for CASTSGTGGEETQYF.

This clonotype has a handful of counts. The chain carries TRBV7-6 and TRBJ2-1; 7 bases map to TRBD1. The germline V gene has CDR1 SGHVS and CDR2 FNYEAQ. The length of the CDR3 is 15 residues. V shed 0 bases and J 4 bases; nucleotides not matched to a gene: 3. The CDR3 protein is CASSLAGQPYNEQFF. CDR3 sequence (DNA): TGTGCCAGCAGCTTAGCGGGACAGCCTTACAATGAGCAGTTCTTC.

A remark on this clonotype: Germline is not matched at one junction end, which may reflect a read error. The V and J genes are TRBV7-8 and TRBJ2-2, with 8 positions matching TRBD2. The CDR3 has 15 amino acids. Germline V gene data show CDR1 as SGHVS and CDR2 as FQNEAQ. CDR3 bases: TGTGCCAGCAGTCTCCGGGGGGGGAACATCGGGGAGCTGTTTTTT. Residues: CASSLRGGNIGELFF.